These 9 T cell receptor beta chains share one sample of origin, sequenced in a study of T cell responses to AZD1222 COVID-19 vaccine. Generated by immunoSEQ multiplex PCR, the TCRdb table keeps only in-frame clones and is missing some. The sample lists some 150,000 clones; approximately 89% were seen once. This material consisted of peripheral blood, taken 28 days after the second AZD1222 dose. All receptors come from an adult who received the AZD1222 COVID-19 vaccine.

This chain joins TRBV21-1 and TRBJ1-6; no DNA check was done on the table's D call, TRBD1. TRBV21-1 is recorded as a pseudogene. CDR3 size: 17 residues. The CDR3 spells CASSPTSTGGEGSPLHF. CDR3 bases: TGTGCCAGCAGTCCCACTTCGACAGGGGGCGAGGGTTCACCCCTCCACTTT.

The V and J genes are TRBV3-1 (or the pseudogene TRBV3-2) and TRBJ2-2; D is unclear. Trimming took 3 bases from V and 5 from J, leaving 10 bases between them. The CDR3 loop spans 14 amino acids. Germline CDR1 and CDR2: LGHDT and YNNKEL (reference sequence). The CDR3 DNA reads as TGTGCCAGCAGCCAGTTTAGGAGAACCGGGGAGCTGTTTTTT. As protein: CASSQFRRTGELFF.

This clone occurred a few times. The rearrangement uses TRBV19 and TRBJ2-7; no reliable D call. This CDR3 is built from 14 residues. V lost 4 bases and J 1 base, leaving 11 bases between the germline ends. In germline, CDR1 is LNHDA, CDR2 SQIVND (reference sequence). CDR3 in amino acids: CASSKVGSSYEQYF. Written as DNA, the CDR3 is TGTGCCAGTAGTAAGGTGGGGTCTTCCTACGAGCAGTACTTC.

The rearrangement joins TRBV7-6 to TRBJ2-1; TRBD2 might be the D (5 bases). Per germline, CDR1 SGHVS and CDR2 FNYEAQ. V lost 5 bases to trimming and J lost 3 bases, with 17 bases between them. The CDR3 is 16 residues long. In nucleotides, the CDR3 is TGTGCCAGCAGCCCGACGACTAATGGGCGCTACAATGAGCAGTTCTTC. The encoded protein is CASSPTTNGRYNEQFF.

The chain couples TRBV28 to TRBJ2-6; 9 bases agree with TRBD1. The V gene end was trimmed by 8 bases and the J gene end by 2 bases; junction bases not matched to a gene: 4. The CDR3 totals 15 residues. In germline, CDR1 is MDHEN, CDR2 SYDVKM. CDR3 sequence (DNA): TGTGCCAGCGTACAGGGGGCTGCTGGGGCCAACGTCCTGACTTTC. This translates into CASVQGAAGANVLTF. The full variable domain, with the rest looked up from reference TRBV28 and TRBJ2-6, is DVKVTQSSRYLVKRTGEKVFLECVQDMDHENMFWYRQDPGLGLRLIYFSYDVKMKEKGDIPEGYSVSREKKERFSLILESASTNQTSMYLCASVQGAAGANVLTFGAGSRLTVL.

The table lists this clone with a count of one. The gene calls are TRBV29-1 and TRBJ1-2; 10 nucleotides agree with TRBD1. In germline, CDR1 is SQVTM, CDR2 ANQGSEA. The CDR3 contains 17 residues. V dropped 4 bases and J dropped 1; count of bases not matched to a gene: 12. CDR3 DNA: TGCAGCGTTGCTATGGGACAGGGGCCTTGGAATAACTATGGCTACACCTTC. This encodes CSVAMGQGPWNNYGYTF.

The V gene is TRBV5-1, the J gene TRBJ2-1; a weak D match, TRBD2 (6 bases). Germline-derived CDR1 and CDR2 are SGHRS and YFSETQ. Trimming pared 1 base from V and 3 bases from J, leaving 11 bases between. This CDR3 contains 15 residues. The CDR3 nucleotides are TGCGCCAGCAGCTTGCCCGGGGAGGTCTACAATGAGCAGTTCTTC. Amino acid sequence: CASSLPGEVYNEQFF.

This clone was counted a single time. The DNA for the CDR3 is TGTGCCAGTAGTATAGGGGACAGGGACGGCGGGGAGCTGTTTTTT. It is translated as CASSIGDRDGGELFF. The chain combines TRBV19 with TRBJ2-2; 9 nucleotides line up with TRBD1. The CDR3 contains 15 residues. CDR1 is LNHDA, CDR2 SQIVND, per germline (reference sequence). Unmatched junction bases numbered 4, after V lost 1 base and J lost 7 bases.

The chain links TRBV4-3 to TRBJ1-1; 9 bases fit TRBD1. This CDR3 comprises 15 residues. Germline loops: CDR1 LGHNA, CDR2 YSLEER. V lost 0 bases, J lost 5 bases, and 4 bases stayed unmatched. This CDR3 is CASSQEGQGLTEAFF. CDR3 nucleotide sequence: TGCGCCAGCAGCCAAGAGGGACAGGGATTGACTGAAGCTTTCTTT.